The source of this TCR beta chain is a study of T cell responses to AZD1222 COVID-19 vaccine. Study findings and constraints: Spike-specific TCR breadth and depth went up after people got two AZD1222 doses. Donors skewed white British and female; clonal diversity was possibly underestimated.

Notes on this clone: Its target is not known.

Sequenced by immunoSEQ multiplex PCR; TCRdb stores in-frame clones only, minus some. The sample lists more than 85,000 clones, about nine tenths occurring once. Germline V CDR1 and CDR2: SGHAT, FQNNGV. The CDR3 extends over 16 amino acids. V was shortened by 5 bases and J by 5 bases, with 19 bases between the two germline ends. The chain employs TRBV11-2 and TRBJ1-5, with D possibly matching TRBD1 (6 bases). This TCR was sampled from an adult in good health. This material consisted of peripheral blood, taken on day 0 of AZD1222 vaccination. The CDR3 here is CASSRGGGGSDQPQHF. In DNA form, the CDR3 reads TGTGCCAGCAGCCGTGGGGGCGGGGGCTCCGATCAGCCCCAGCATTTT.